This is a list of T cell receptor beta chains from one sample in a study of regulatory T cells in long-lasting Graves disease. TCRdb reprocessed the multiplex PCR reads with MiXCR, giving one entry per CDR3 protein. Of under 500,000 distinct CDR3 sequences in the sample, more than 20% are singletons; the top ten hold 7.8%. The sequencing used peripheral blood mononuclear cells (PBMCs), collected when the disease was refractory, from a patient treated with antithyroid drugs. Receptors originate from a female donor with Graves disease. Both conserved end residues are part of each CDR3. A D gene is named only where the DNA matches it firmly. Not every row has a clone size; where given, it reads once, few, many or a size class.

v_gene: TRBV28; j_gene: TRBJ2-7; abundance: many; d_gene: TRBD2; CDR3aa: CASKRLAGTYEQYF; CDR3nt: TGTGCCAGCAAGCGACTAGCGGGAACTTACGAGCAGTACTTC
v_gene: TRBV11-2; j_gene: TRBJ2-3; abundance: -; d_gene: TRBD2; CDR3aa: CASSLDQLAGARTQYF; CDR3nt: TGTGCCAGCAGCTTAGATCAGCTAGCGGGAGCACGTACGCAGTATTTT
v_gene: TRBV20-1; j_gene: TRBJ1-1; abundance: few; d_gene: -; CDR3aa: CSAIHGGTDTEAFF; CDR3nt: TGCAGTGCCATCCATGGGGGGACGGACACTGAAGCTTTCTTT
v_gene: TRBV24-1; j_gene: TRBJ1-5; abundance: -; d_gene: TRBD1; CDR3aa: CATGPQGASQPQHF; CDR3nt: TGTGCCACGGGTCCGCAGGGGGCAAGTCAGCCCCAGCATTTT
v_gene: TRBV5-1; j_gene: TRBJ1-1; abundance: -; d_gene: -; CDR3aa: CASSLGVPGTEAFF; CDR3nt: TGCGCCAGCAGCTTGGGGGTTCCTGGCACTGAAGCTTTCTTT
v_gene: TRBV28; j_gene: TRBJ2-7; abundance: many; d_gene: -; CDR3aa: CASSFLAAAGYEQYF; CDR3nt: TGTGCCAGCAGTTTTCTGGCCGCGGCCGGCTACGAGCAGTACTTC
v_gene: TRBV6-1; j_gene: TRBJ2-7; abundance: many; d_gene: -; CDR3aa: CASSGHTFSEQYF; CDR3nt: TGTGCCAGCAGCGGACACACCTTCTCCGAGCAGTACTTC
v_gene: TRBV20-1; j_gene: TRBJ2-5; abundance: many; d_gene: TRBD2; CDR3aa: CSAPSGRGETQYF; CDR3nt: TGCAGTGCACCTAGCGGGAGGGGGGAGACCCAGTACTTC
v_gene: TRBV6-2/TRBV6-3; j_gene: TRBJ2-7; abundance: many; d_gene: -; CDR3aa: CASSYPVYEQYF; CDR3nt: TGTGCCAGCAGTTACCCTGTCTACGAGCAGTACTTC
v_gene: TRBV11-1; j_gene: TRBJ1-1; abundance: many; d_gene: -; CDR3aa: CASSPDGGTEAFF; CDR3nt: TGTGCCAGCAGCCCGGATGGAGGGACTGAAGCTTTCTTT
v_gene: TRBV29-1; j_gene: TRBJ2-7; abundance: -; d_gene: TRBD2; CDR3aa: CSVFYRLAGVSAYEQYF; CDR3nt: TGCAGCGTTTTTTATCGGCTAGCGGGAGTCTCCGCGTACGAGCAGTACTTC
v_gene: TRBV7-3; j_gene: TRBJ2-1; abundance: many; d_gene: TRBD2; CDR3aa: CASSLTWGLNNEQFF; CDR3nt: TGTGCCAGCAGCTTAACGTGGGGACTAAACAATGAGCAGTTCTTC
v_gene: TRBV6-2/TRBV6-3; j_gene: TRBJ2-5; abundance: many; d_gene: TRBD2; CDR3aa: CASSLLAGGHQETQYF; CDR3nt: TGTGCCAGCAGCCTACTAGCGGGAGGGCATCAAGAGACCCAGTACTTC
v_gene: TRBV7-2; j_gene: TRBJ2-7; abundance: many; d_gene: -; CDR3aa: CASSKGQTYEQYF; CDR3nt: TGTGCCAGCAGCAAAGGACAGACCTACGAGCAGTACTTC
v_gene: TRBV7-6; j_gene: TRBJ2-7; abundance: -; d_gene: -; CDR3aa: CASSSPPGPLQYF; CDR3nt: TGTGCCAGCAGCTCCCCCCCGGGACCCTTGCAGTACTTC
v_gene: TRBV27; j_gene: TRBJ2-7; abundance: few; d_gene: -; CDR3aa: CATLRIQGHEQYF; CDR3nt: TGTGCCACCCTCCGGATTCAGGGCCACGAGCAGTACTTC
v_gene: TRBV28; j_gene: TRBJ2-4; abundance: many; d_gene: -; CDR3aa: CATREDTSLAKNIQYF; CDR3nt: TGTGCCACCCGAGAGGACACTAGTTTAGCCAAAAACATTCAGTACTTC
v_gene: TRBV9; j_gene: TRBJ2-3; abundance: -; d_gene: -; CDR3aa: CASSVSRGSSTDTQYF; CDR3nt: TGTGCCAGCAGCGTTTCTAGGGGATCTAGCACAGATACGCAGTATTTT
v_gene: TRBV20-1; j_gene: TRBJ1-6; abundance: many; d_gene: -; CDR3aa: CSARPQGNNSPLHF; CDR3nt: TGCAGTGCTAGGCCCCAGGGGAATAATTCACCCCTCCACTTT
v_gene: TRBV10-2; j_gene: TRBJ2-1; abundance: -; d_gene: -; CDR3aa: CASSDLSSTYNEQFF; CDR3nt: TGCGCCAGCAGTGACTTGAGCAGTACCTACAATGAGCAGTTCTTC
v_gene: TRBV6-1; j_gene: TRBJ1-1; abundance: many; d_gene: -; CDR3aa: CASSEIMNTEAFF; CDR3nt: TGTGCCAGCAGTGAAATCATGAACACTGAAGCTTTCTTT
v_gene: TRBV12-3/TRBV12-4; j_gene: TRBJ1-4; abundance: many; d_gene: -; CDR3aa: CASSLRRGYEKLFF; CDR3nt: TGTGCCAGCAGTTTAAGAAGGGGGTATGAAAAACTGTTTTTT
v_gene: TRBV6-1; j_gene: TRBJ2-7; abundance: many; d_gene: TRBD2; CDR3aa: CASSEGLAASYEQYF; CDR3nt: TGTGCCAGCAGTGAGGGACTAGCGGCCTCCTACGAGCAGTACTTC
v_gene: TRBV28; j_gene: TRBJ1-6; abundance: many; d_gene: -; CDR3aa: CASSLEIEQGNSPLHF; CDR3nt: TGTGCCAGCAGTTTAGAGATAGAACAGGGAAATTCACCCCTCCACTTT
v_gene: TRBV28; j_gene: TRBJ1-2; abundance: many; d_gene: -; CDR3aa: CASSWQGIIGYTF; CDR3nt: TGTGCCAGCAGTTGGCAGGGAATAATCGGCTACACCTTC
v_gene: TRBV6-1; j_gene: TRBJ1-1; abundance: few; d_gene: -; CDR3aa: CASSPTGGFAFF; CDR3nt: TGTGCCAGCAGCCCAACGGGGGGGTTCGCTTTCTTT
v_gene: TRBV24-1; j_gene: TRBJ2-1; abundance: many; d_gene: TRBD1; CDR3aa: CATVGRGSSYNEQFF; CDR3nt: TGTGCCACCGTGGGCAGGGGGAGCTCCTACAATGAGCAGTTCTTC
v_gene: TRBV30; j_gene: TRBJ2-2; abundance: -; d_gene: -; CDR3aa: CAWNSGAGELFF; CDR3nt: TGTGCCTGGAATTCAGGGGCCGGGGAGCTGTTTTTT
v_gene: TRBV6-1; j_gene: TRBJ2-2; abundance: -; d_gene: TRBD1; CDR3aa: CASRDSANTGELFF; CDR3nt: TGTGCCTCCAGGGACAGCGCGAACACCGGGGAGCTGTTTTTT
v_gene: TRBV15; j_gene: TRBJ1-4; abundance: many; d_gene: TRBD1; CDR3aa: CATTNRDRANEKLFF; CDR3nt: TGTGCCACCACTAACCGGGACAGGGCAAATGAAAAACTGTTTTTT
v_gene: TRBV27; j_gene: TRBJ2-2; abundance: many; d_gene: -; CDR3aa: CASSSLLHTGELFF; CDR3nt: TGTGCCAGCAGTTCCTTGCTCCATACCGGGGAGCTGTTTTTT
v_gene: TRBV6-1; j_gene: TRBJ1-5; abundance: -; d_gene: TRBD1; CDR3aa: CASRTGGADQPQHF; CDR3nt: TGTGCCAGCAGAACAGGGGGCGCCGATCAGCCCCAGCATTTT
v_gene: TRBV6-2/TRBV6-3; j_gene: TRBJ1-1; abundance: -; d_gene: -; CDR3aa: CASSYPRGGVGTEAFF; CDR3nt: TGTGCCAGCAGTTACCCAAGGGGGGGCGTAGGCACTGAAGCTTTCTTT
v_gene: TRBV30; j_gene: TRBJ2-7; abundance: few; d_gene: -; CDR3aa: CAWSAPGSGSSYEQYF; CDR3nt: TGTGCCTGGAGTGCCCCCGGGAGCGGAAGCTCCTACGAGCAGTACTTC
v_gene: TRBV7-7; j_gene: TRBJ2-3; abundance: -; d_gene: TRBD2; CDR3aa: CASSSTSGPTDTQYF; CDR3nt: TGTGCTAGCAGCTCTACTAGCGGTCCTACAGATACGCAGTATTTT
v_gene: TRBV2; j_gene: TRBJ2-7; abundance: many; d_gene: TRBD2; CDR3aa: CASMGGLAGREQYF; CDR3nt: TGTGCCAGCATGGGGGGACTAGCGGGACGAGAGCAGTACTTC
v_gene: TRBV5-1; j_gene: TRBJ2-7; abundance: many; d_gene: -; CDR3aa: CASSPTRDEQYF; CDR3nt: TGCGCCAGCAGCCCGACGAGGGACGAGCAGTACTTC
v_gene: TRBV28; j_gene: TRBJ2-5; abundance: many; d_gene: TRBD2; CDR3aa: CASRALAGGYQETQYF; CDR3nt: TGTGCCAGCAGAGCTCTAGCGGGAGGGTATCAAGAGACCCAGTACTTC
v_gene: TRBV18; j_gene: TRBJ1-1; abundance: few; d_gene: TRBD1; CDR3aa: CASSQFIGTGGENTEAFF; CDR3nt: TGTGCCAGCTCACAATTCATCGGGACAGGGGGCGAGAACACTGAAGCTTTCTTT
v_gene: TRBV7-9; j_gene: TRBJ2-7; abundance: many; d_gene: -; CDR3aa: CASSQGPLLSEQYF; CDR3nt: TGTGCCAGCAGCCAAGGACCTCTCCTTAGCGAGCAGTACTTC
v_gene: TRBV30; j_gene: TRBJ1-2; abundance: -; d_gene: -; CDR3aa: CAWSVLHTTTGPFYGYTF; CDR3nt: TGTGCCTGGAGTGTACTACATACTACGACAGGTCCCTTCTATGGCTACACCTTC
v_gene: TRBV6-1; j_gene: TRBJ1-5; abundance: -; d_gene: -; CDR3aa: CASSLAPVDSSNQPQHF; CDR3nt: TGTGCCAGCAGTCTAGCCCCGGTGGACTCTAGCAATCAGCCCCAGCATTTT
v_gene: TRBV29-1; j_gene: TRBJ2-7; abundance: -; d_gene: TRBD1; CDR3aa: CSVEAGTGNSEQYF; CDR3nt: TGCAGCGTTGAAGCGGGGACAGGGAATTCCGAGCAGTACTTC
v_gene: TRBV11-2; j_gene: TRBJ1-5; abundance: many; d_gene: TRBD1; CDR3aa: CASSYNRGQPQHF; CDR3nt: TGTGCCAGCAGCTACAACAGGGGGCAGCCCCAGCATTTT
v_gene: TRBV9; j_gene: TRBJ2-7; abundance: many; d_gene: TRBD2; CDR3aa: CASSGGLARPYEQYF; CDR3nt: TGTGCCAGCAGCGGTGGACTAGCGCGGCCCTACGAGCAGTACTTC
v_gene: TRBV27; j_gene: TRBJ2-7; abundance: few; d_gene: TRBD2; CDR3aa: CASSPGTSGSWLYEQYF; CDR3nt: TGTGCCAGCAGTCCCGGGACTAGCGGGAGTTGGTTATACGAGCAGTACTTC
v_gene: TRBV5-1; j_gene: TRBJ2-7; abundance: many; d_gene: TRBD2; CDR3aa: CASSLGSGGYEQYF; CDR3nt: TGCGCCAGCAGCTTGGGAAGCGGGGGCTACGAGCAGTACTTC
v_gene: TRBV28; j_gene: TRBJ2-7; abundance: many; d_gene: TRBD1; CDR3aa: CASSFTGVDEQYF; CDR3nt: TGTGCCAGCAGTTTCACAGGGGTAGACGAGCAGTACTTC
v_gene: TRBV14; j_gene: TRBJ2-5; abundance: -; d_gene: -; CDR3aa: CASSQDDAHSPKSLWTQYF; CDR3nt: TGTGCCAGCAGCCAAGATGATGCGCACAGCCCTAAGAGTCTGTGGACCCAGTACTTC
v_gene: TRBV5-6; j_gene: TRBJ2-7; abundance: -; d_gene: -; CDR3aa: CASSHSGQVYEQYF; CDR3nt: TGTGCCAGCAGCCATAGCGGACAGGTGTACGAGCAGTACTTC
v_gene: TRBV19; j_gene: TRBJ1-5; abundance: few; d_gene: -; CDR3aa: CASIGTPYNQPQHF; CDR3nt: TGTGCCAGTATCGGGACGCCGTATAATCAGCCCCAGCATTTT
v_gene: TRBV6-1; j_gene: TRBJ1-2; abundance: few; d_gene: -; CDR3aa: CASSNGTPKNYGYTF; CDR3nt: TGTGCCAGCAGTAACGGGACCCCGAAGAACTATGGCTACACCTTC
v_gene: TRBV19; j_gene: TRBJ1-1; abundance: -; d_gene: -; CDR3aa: CASIESPANTEAFF; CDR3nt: TGTGCCAGTATCGAGTCGCCGGCGAACACTGAAGCTTTCTTT
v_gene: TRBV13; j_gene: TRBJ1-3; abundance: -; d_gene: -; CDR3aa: CASSSTENTIYF; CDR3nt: TGTGCCAGCAGCTCGACGGAAAACACCATATATTTT
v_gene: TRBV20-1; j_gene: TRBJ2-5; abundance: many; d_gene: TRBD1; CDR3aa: CSARVVDRASQETQYF; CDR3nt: TGCAGTGCTAGAGTCGTGGACAGGGCAAGCCAAGAGACCCAGTACTTC